These T cell receptor beta chains were read from a single sample in a study of shared clonotypes between healthy human individuals. Repertoires were generated with immunoSEQ multiplex PCR, while TCRdb's copy carries only in-frame clones and drops some. The table lists approximately 2.5 million clones, roughly 93% of them singletons, with about 0.39% in the top ten. Sequencing input: naive CD4+ T cells from PBMCs. Receptors originate from a man aged 18 to 29 in good health. Some clones in this sample may be carry-over from other donors' samples. CDR3s include the opening cysteine and the closing phenylalanine or tryptophan. A D gene is named only where the DNA matches it firmly. Where a row states a size, it is once, few, many or the class of an expanded clone; other rows omit it.

J gene | CDR3 length | D gene | clone size | V gene | CDR3 protein | CDR3 DNA
TRBJ2-1 | 22 | TRBD2 | . | TRBV4-2 | CASSQDWLGGLAGSSSYNEQFF | TGTGCCAGCAGCCAAGATTGGTTGGGGGGACTAGCGGGTTCGAGCTCCTACAATGAGCAGTTCTTC
TRBJ1-2 | 15 | . | . | TRBV28 | CASMSVGSRQDGYTF | TGTGCCAGCATGAGTGTAGGGTCAAGGCAGGATGGCTACACCTTC
TRBJ2-7 | 14 | . | few | TRBV11-1 | CASSLARGRREQYF | TGTGCCAGCAGCTTAGCTAGAGGTCGTCGGGAGCAGTACTTC
TRBJ1-2 | 14 | . | once | TRBV5-1 | CASSPGPENYGYTF | TGCGCCAGCAGCCCGGGACCTGAGAACTATGGCTACACCTTC
TRBJ1-5 | 16 | TRBD1 | . | TRBV2 | CASSQSVGGGNQPQHF | TGTGCCAGCAGCCAATCGGTAGGGGGCGGCAATCAGCCCCAGCATTTT
TRBJ2-1 | 15 | TRBD1 | . | TRBV28 | CASSRDRGHYNEQFF | TGTGCCAGCAGTAGAGACAGGGGGCACTACAATGAGCAGTTCTTC
TRBJ1-3 | 13 | . | . | TRBV30 | CAWSVNSGNTIYF | TGTGCCTGGAGTGTCAATAGTGGAAACACCATATATTTT
TRBJ1-2 | 17 | . | . | TRBV27 | CASSLAVLPGDPYGYTF | TGTGCCAGCAGTTTAGCCGTTCTTCCGGGGGATCCCTATGGCTACACCTTC
TRBJ1-1 | 15 | TRBD1 | . | TRBV27 | CASRRDRATNTEAFF | TGTGCCAGCAGGAGGGACAGGGCTACGAACACTGAAGCTTTCTTT
TRBJ1-1 | 17 | TRBD1 | . | TRBV5-6 | CASSLAFQGGQNTEAFF | TGTGCCAGCAGCTTGGCCTTCCAGGGGGGGCAGAACACTGAAGCTTTCTTT
TRBJ1-1 | 14 | TRBD1 | few | TRBV9 | CASSIQGSNTEAFF | TGTGCCAGCAGCATACAGGGGTCGAACACTGAAGCTTTCTTT
TRBJ1-1 | 14 | . | . | TRBV4-3 | CASSQEGRGVEAFF | TGCGCCAGCAGCCAAGAAGGGCGGGGGGTTGAAGCTTTCTTT
TRBJ2-5 | 17 | . | . | TRBV12-5 | CASGLVSGGTYQETQYF | TGTGCTAGTGGTTTGGTATCTGGCGGGACGTACCAAGAGACCCAGTACTTC
TRBJ1-5 | 14 | . | . | TRBV5-1 | CASSLSGDDQPQHF | TGCGCCAGCAGCTTGTCAGGGGACGATCAGCCCCAGCATTTT
TRBJ1-5 | 14 | . | few | TRBV18 | CASSSAVGNQPQHF | TGTGCCAGCTCATCAGCGGTGGGCAATCAGCCCCAGCATTTT
TRBJ1-2 | 14 | . | . | TRBV19 | CASSISPLSYGYTF | TGTGCCAGTAGTATCTCACCTCTGTCCTATGGCTACACCTTC
TRBJ1-2 | 15 | TRBD1 | . | TRBV6-5 | CASSYSTTGAYGYTF | TGTGCCAGCAGTTACTCGACGACAGGGGCTTATGGCTACACCTTC
TRBJ1-5 | 13 | . | . | TRBV28 | CASRSRERQPQHF | TGTGCCAGCAGGTCGCGGGAGAGGCAGCCCCAGCATTTT
TRBJ2-4 | 16 | TRBD2 | . | TRBV5-1 | CASSLGAGGVKNIQYF | TGCGCCAGCAGCTTGGGCGCGGGAGGAGTCAAAAACATTCAGTACTTC
TRBJ1-2 | 14 | TRBD1 | . | TRBV28 | CASRLPGQGGGYTF | TGTGCCAGCAGACTCCCGGGACAGGGGGGTGGCTACACCTTC
TRBJ1-2 | 14 | . | . | TRBV4-2 | CASSQGQGTYGYTF | TGTGCCAGCAGCCAAGGCCAGGGGACCTATGGCTACACCTTC
TRBJ1-4 | 14 | TRBD1 | . | TRBV30 | CAWSTGATNEKLFF | TGTGCCTGGAGTACAGGGGCAACTAATGAAAAACTGTTTTTT
TRBJ2-4 | 14 | TRBD2 | . | TRBV28 | CASSFGTRENIQYF | TGTGCCAGCAGTTTCGGGACTAGAGAAAACATTCAGTACTTC